These T cell receptor beta chains were read from a single sample in a study of T cell clonotyping in hematopoietic cell transplantation. Data came from immunoSEQ multiplex PCR; TCRdb stores just in-frame clones and leaves some out. The sample includes more than 15,000 clones, around 90% of them seen just once. The sample consisted of peripheral blood mononuclear cells. These receptors originate from a man aged 35 to 55 in good health. Some clones in this sample may be carry-over from other donors' samples. Both conserved end residues are part of each CDR3. A D gene is named only where the DNA matches it firmly. The listing skips clone size in some rows; elsewhere it reads once, few, many or a size class.

D	size	V	J	CDR3	DNA
.	.	TRBV30	TRBJ1-3	CAWSASRLAGNTIYF	TGTGCCTGGAGTGCGTCGCGGCTTGCGGGAAACACCATATATTTT
TRBD2	.	TRBV7-2	TRBJ2-7	CASSPGLAGVIYEQYF	TGTGCCAGCAGCCCTGGACTAGCGGGAGTTATCTACGAGCAGTACTTC
TRBD1	.	TRBV27	TRBJ1-4	CASSLGTGGGKLFF	TGTGCCAGCAGTCTCGGGACAGGGGGCGGAAAACTGTTTTTT
TRBD1	.	TRBV30	TRBJ2-7	CAYRGLVEQYF	TGTGCCTACAGGGGCCTAGTCGAGCAGTACTTC
.	.	TRBV30	TRBJ2-4	CAWSNRQVAKNIQYF	TGTGCCTGGAGTAACAGGCAGGTAGCTAAAAACATTCAGTACTTC
.	.	TRBV27	TRBJ1-2	CASGSAGHYGYTF	TGTGCCAGCGGCTCAGCGGGACACTATGGCTACACCTTC
.	.	TRBV28	TRBJ2-7	CASSDRDPYEQYF	TGTGCCAGCAGTGACAGAGATCCCTACGAGCAGTACTTC
.	.	TRBV19	TRBJ2-7	CASSYSSSGSYEQYF	TGTGCCAGTAGTTATAGTTCGTCTGGCTCCTACGAGCAGTACTTC
.	.	TRBV7-8	TRBJ1-5	CASSLIRRTANQPQHF	TGTGCCAGCAGCTTAATTAGGAGAACAGCCAATCAGCCCCAGCATTTT
.	.	TRBV6-6	TRBJ2-1	CASSYSTGNEQFF	TGTGCCAGCAGTTACTCGACGGGAAATGAGCAGTTCTTC
TRBD1	.	TRBV5-8	TRBJ2-1	CASSIGTGNEQFF	TGTGCCAGCAGCATCGGGACAGGCAATGAGCAGTTCTTC
TRBD1	.	TRBV5-6	TRBJ1-2	CASSTTGGGFGYTF	TGTGCCAGCAGCACGACAGGGGGCGGTTTTGGCTACACCTTC
.	.	TRBV7-2	TRBJ2-5	CASSLGSRRETQYF	TGTGCCAGCAGCTTAGGCTCCCGTAGAGAGACCCAGTACTTC
.	medium-sized	TRBV2	TRBJ1-5	CASSGGSSNQPQHF	TGTGCCAGCAGTGGGGGATCTAGCAATCAGCCCCAGCATTTT
.	.	TRBV6-5	TRBJ1-6	CASSQGQILHF	TGTGCCAGCAGCCAGGGACAAATACTCCACTTT
.	.	TRBV7-2	TRBJ2-4	CASSLGGTKNIQYF	TGTGCCAGCAGCTTAGGGGGAACCAAAAACATTCAGTACTTC
.	.	TRBV19	TRBJ1-1	CASSIGPANTEAFF	TGTGCCAGTAGTATAGGGCCGGCGAACACTGAAGCTTTCTTT